This T cell receptor (beta chain) is from a study of blood T cell repertoires in COVID-19. Study-wide background: Samples representing acute and convalescent COVID-19 were sourced from the United States, Italy and Spain. Sources were T cells, B-cell-depleted T cells, or PBMCs; the material itself was cDNA or gDNA.

Followed over time, Seattle patients had been enrolled while infection was active. How the authors handled the data: Reference gene primer amplification yielded estimated nucleated cell counts. The data were produced by immunoSEQ multiplex PCR, yet TCRdb's version contains in-frame clones alone and is incomplete. V and J calls and clone size are given by that table; D and trimming were obtained from the DNA. The sample gives just over 250,000 clones, 91% of which show up once; under 3% is in the top ten. Germline V CDR1 and CDR2: WNHNN, SYGVQD (reference sequence). This CDR3 has 16 amino acids. V gave up 8 bases and J gave up 7 bases; unmatched junction bases: 10.

The chain combines TRBV10-1 with TRBJ2-2, with TRBD2 matching 13 bases. The origin of this receptor is a person under 30 with COVID-19, enrolled during active disease. The source material was peripheral blood. The CDR3 DNA reads TGCGCCAGCGGGAATGGACTAGCGGGGGACATCGGGGAGCTGTTTTTT. Protein sequence: CASGNGLAGDIGELFF.